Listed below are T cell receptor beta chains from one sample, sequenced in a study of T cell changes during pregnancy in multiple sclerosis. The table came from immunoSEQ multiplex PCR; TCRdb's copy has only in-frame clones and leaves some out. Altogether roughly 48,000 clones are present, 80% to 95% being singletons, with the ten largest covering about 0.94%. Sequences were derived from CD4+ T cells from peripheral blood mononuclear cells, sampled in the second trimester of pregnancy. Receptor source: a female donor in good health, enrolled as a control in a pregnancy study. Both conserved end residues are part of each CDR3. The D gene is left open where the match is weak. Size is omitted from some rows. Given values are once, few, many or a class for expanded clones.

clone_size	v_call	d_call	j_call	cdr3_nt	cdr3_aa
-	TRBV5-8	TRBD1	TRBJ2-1	TGTGCCAGCAGAGGACAGGGAGACAATGAGCAGTTCTTC	CASRGQGDNEQFF
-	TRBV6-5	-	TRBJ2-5	TGTGCCAGCAGTAATTTAGCGCTAGGGACCCAGTACTTC	CASSNLALGTQYF
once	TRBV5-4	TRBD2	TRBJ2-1	TGTGCCAGCAGCTTTGGGGGGACTAGCGTCACCAATGAGCAGTTCTTC	CASSFGGTSVTNEQFF
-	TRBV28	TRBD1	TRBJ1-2	TGTGCCAGCAACAGGGGGCCTTATGGCTACACCTTC	CASNRGPYGYTF
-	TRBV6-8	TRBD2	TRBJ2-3	TGTGCCAGCAGTTACATTAGGACTAGCGGGGGGATGGATACGCAGTATTTT	CASSYIRTSGGMDTQYF
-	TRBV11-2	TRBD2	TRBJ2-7	TGTGCCAGCAGCTTAGGGCTAGCGGGGTCATCCTACGAGCAGTACTTC	CASSLGLAGSSYEQYF
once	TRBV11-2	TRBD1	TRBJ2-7	TGTGCCAGCAGCTCCGGACAGGGCCGATACGAGCAGTACTTC	CASSSGQGRYEQYF
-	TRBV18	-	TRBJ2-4	TGTGCCAGCACAAGTGCCAAAAACATTCAGTACTTC	CASTSAKNIQYF
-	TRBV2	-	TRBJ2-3	TGTGCCAGCAGCCCAGACAATTGGTCAGATACGCAGTATTTT	CASSPDNWSDTQYF
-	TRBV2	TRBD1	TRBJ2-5	TGTGCCAGCAGCGAAACCGGGACAGGTATCCAAGAGACCCAGTACTTC	CASSETGTGIQETQYF
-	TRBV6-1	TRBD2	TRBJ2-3	TGTGCCAGCAGAGGGAGTCCCGGGACTAGCGGGTATTTT	CASRGSPGTSGYF
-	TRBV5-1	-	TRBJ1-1	TGCGCCAGCAGCCTCACAAGGAACACTGAAGCTTTCTTT	CASSLTRNTEAFF
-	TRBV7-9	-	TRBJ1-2	TGTGCCAGCAGCTTAGCGAACAGCCTCTATGGCTACACCTTC	CASSLANSLYGYTF
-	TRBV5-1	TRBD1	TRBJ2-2	TGCGCCTGCAGGACAGGGCCGAACACCGGGGAGCTGTTTTTT	CACRTGPNTGELFF
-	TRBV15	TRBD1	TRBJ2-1	TGTGCCACCAGCACAGGGGGCTCCTACAATGAGCAGTTCTTC	CATSTGGSYNEQFF
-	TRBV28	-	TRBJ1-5	TGTGCCAGCAGTACAGGGTTCTGGCCCCAGCATTTT	CASSTGFWPQHF
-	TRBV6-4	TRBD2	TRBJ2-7	TGTGCCAGCAGGCCCCCCACTAGCGGCAATAACGAGCAGTACTTC	CASRPPTSGNNEQYF
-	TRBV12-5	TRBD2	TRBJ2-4	TGTGCTAGTGGTTTGTGGACTAGGGAGAACATTCAGTACTTC	CASGLWTRENIQYF
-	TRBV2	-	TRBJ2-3	TGTGCCAGCAGCCGAGCGTCTAGCACAGATACGCAGTATTTT	CASSRASSTDTQYF
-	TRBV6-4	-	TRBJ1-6	TGTGCCAGCAGTGACGGGGGGAATTCACCCCTCCACTTT	CASSDGGNSPLHF
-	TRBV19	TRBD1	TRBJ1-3	TGTGCCAGTAGACGGGACAGATCCTCTGGAAACACCATATATTTT	CASRRDRSSGNTIYF
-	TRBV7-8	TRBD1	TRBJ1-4	TGTGCCAGCAGTTTACAGGGGGTGGTACATGAAAAACTGTTTTTT	CASSLQGVVHEKLFF
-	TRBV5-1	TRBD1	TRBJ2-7	TGCGCCAGCGGGAGACAGGGGGCCTACGAGCAGTACTTC	CASGRQGAYEQYF
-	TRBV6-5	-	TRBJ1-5	TGTGCCAGCAGTCTTCTTACAGGGACTCAGCCCCAGCATTTT	CASSLLTGTQPQHF
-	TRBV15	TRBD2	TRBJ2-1	TGTGCCACCAGCAGAGTTTTCGGGACTAGCGGGGGCCACAATGAGCAGTTCTTC	CATSRVFGTSGGHNEQFF
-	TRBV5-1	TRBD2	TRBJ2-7	TGCGCCAGCAGCTTGGCCGGGACTAGAGGCTACGAGCAGTACTTC	CASSLAGTRGYEQYF
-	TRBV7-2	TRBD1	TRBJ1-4	TGTGCCAGCAGCTTAACCAGGGGGGAAAAACTGTTTTTT	CASSLTRGEKLFF
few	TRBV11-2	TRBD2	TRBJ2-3	TGTGCCAGCAGCTTAGTGGGGGCTTCAGCGGGGGTTAAGAGGGATACGCAGTATTTT	CASSLVGASAGVKRDTQYF
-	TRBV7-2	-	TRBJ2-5	TGTGCCAGCAGCTTTAATGGGGGCGAGGAGACCCAGTACTTC	CASSFNGGEETQYF
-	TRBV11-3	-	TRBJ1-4	TGTGCCAGCAGTCGCCTAGGAAGTAATGAAAAACTGTTTTTT	CASSRLGSNEKLFF
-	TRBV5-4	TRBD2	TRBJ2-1	TGTGCCAGCAGCAAACTAGCGGGGGGGCCTCCGTCCTACAATGAGCAGTTCTTC	CASSKLAGGPPSYNEQFF
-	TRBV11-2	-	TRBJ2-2	TGTGCCAGCAGCTTAGGACTAGTTCGAACCGGGGAGCTGTTTTTT	CASSLGLVRTGELFF
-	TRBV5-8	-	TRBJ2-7	TGTGCCAGCAGCTTGGTCAGGGCCCGTAATAGTGGCGAGCAGTACTTC	CASSLVRARNSGEQYF
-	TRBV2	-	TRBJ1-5	TGTGCCAGCAGTGAAGAGGCCGGGACCCCCGGGAGGCCCCAGCATTTT	CASSEEAGTPGRPQHF
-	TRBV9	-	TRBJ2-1	TGTGCCAGCAGCGTAGGGGTTGGGCAGCCTTACAATGAGCAGTTCTTC	CASSVGVGQPYNEQFF
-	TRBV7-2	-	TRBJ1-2	TGTGCCAGCAGCTTAGGTACAGAATATGGCTACACCTTC	CASSLGTEYGYTF
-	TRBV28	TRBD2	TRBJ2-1	TGTGCCAGCATCACGGGGGGCGGGGGGTACAATGAGCAGTTCTTC	CASITGGGGYNEQFF
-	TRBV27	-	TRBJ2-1	TGTGCCAGCAGTTTAATACTAGCTCCCAGGAATGAGCAGTTCTTC	CASSLILAPRNEQFF
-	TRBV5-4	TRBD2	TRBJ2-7	TGTGCCAGCAGCCGTAGCGGGACCCCTTCCGAGCAGTACTTC	CASSRSGTPSEQYF
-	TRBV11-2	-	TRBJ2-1	TGTGCCAGCAGCTTAGCGGGTTCCTACAATGAGCAGTTCTTC	CASSLAGSYNEQFF
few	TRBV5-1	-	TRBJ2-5	TGCGCCAGCAGCTTGACAGGGCCGTCAGAGACCCAGTACTTC	CASSLTGPSETQYF
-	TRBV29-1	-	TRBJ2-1	TGCAGCGTGGATGGAGCGAACAATGAGCAGTTCTTC	CSVDGANNEQFF
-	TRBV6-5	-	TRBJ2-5	TGTGCCAGCAGTTACTCGCGTGAGACCCAGTACTTC	CASSYSRETQYF
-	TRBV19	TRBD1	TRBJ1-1	TGTGCCAGTAGTGAGACTCTAACAGGGGACCTGAACACTGAAGCTTTCTTT	CASSETLTGDLNTEAFF
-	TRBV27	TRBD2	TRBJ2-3	TGTGCCAGCAGCAAGGCCGGGACTATGATGGCAGATACGCAGTATTTT	CASSKAGTMMADTQYF
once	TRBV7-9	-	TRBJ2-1	TGTGCCAGCAGCAGCTACAGGGGAGGTGACAATGAGCAGTTCTTC	CASSSYRGGDNEQFF